This T cell receptor (beta chain) was recovered during a study of T cell repertoires in cytomegalovirus infection. Background on the study: Shared public TCR beta signatures pointed to both CMV infection and a matching HLA type. Study outcomes and limitations: Across the ex vivo response, the dominant clonotypes were HLA-C-restricted CMV-specific TCR beta clonotypes.

MiXCR, run by TCRdb on the reads, gives a single entry per CDR3 protein. The sample holds fewer than 650,000 distinct CDR3 sequences, approximately 40% seen once. This CDR3 has 17 amino acids. Germline V gene sequence: CDR1 SGHTA, CDR2 FQGNSA. V was clipped by 3 bases and J by 5 bases; unmatched bases: 14. This clonotype occurred a few times. Its matching antigen is unknown. This material consisted of cultured PBMCs, taken from culture after CMV antigen stimulation. The chain recombines TRBV7-2 with TRBJ2-3; 7 bases match TRBD2. The source is a human donor in good health (CMV status not recorded). Some clones in this sample may be carry-over from other donors' samples. The DNA of the CDR3 is TGTGCCAGCAGCTTTGTCGGAGGGAGGGCTGGTGGAGATACGCAGTATTTT. Amino acids: CASSFVGGRAGGDTQYF.